This T cell receptor beta chain was profiled in a study of blood T cell repertoires in COVID-19. Across the study: Donors in the United States, Italy and Spain gave samples during acute or convalescent COVID-19.

Source study methods: Reference gene primer amplification yielded estimated nucleated cell counts. TCRdb's copy holds only in-frame clones and misses some; the assay was immunoSEQ multiplex PCR. That table is the source of V, J and clone size, and D and trimming were worked out from the DNA. The top ten clones hold 3.5% to 4.5% of a sample with more than 110,000 clones, about 86% of them seen once. This clone appeared a single time. This CDR3 contains 16 residues. Germline lookup yields CDR1 LGHNA and CDR2 YSLEER. The ends lost 5 bases at V and 0 bases at J; junction bases unmatched: 7. The rearrangement uses TRBV4-3 and TRBJ2-7; 10 nucleotides agree with TRBD2. The sequenced sample consisted of peripheral blood. This sequence was found in a middle-aged woman with acute or convalescent COVID-19. Here the CDR3 DNA reads TGCGCCAGCAGCGCGCGACTAGCGGGCAGCTCCTACGAGCAGTACTTC. Translated: CASSARLAGSSYEQYF.